These 25 T cell receptor beta chains came from one sample sequenced in a study of CD8+CD57+ T cells in acquired aplastic anemia. The use of genomic DNA as template underpinned the TCR beta VDJ and CDR3 profiling. MiXCR, applied by TCRdb to the reads, yields one record per CDR3 protein. The sample yields about 180,000 distinct CDR3 sequences, around half seen once. Material for sequencing was sorted CD4+, CD8+, or CD8+CD57+ T cells (not recorded which) from PBMCs. These receptors all come from a human donor in good health.

The table lists this clonotype with many counts. The rearrangement joins TRBV11-2 to TRBJ2-5; TRBD2 matches at 9 bases. Germline CDR1 is SGHAT and CDR2 is FQNNGV. V gave up 5 bases and J gave up 5 bases; unmatched junction bases: 15. CDR3 size: 17 residues. In DNA form, the CDR3 reads TGTGCCAGCAGCCCCCGACGGCGCGGGAGGGCCCCGGAGACCCAGTACTTC. Its translation: CASSPRRRGRAPETQYF. Using reference TRBV11-2 and TRBJ2-5 for the parts outside the CDR3, the full variable domain is EAGVAQSPRYKIIEKRQSVAFWCNPISGHATLYWYQQILGQGPKLLIQFQNNGVVDDSQLPKDRFSAERLKGVDSTLKIQPAKLEDSAVYLCASSPRRRGRAPETQYFGPGTRLLVL.

The V gene is TRBV15, the J gene TRBJ2-7, with D maybe TRBD2 (5 bases). Trimming cost V 5 bases and J 5 bases, with 16 bases left between them. The CDR3 totals 14 residues. Looked up from germline, CDR1 is LNHNV and CDR2 is YYDKDF (reference sequence). CDR3 DNA: TGTGCCACCAGCGAGTCTCGAGGGCGGGACGAGCAGTACTTC. As protein: CATSESRGRDEQYF.

Many counts were recorded for this clonotype. V is TRBV20-1 and J is TRBJ1-1; no definite D call. The CDR3 is made up of 11 amino acids. The V and J ends lost 1 base and 6 bases respectively, with 6 bases between them. Germline V gene lookup returns CDR1 DFQATT and CDR2 SNEGSKA (reference sequence). DNA of the CDR3: TGCAGTGCTAGAGGAATGGCTGAAGCTTTCTTT. It is translated as CSARGMAEAFF.

This clonotype was counted ten times or more. The rearrangement joins TRBV6-5 to TRBJ1-1; 8 positions match TRBD1. V shed 2 bases, J shed 4 bases, and the junction held 6 bases outside the gene matches. The V gene's germline CDR1 is MNHEY and CDR2 SVGAGI. There are 15 residues in the CDR3. CDR3 nucleotide sequence: TGTGCCAGCAGTTACGAACGACAGGGGAGCACTGAAGCTTTCTTT. It specifies CASSYERQGSTEAFF.

The chain combines TRBV5-6 with TRBJ1-2, with D perhaps TRBD1 (5 bases). Germline V CDR1 and CDR2: SGHDT, YYEEEE. This CDR3 has 12 residues. The germline V and J ends were trimmed by 5 bases and 10 bases, with 15 bases remaining between them. The CDR3, as DNA: TGTGCCAGCAGTTCGTCGGGGCTTCACTACACCTTC. This sequence encodes CASSSSGLHYTF.

The V and J genes are TRBV6-6 and TRBJ2-5; 10 positions agree with TRBD2. With 6 bases clipped from V and 4 bases from J, the junction kept 11 bases outside the gene matches. The CDR3 covers 16 residues. The germline V gene has CDR1 MNHNY and CDR2 SVGAGI (reference sequence). The CDR3 spells CASSPRSSGSGETQYF. The CDR3 DNA sequence: TGTGCCAGCAGCCCGCGTTCTAGCGGGAGTGGAGAGACCCAGTACTTC.

This clonotype was counted many times. The rearrangement joins TRBV7-6 to TRBJ2-7; no reliable D call. The CDR3 loop spans 13 amino acids. V lost 2 bases and J lost 6, with 11 bases in between. Germline V gene lookup returns CDR1 SGHVS and CDR2 FNYEAQ. The CDR3 DNA follows: TGTGCCAGCAGCTTATCGGCAGGTCTCGAGCAGTACTTC. As protein: CASSLSAGLEQYF.

In its sample, this clonotype was seen a few times. This chain connects TRBV20-1 to TRBJ1-6; TRBD1 aligns across 8 bases. This CDR3 spans 15 amino acids. Trimming removed 0 bases from V and 9 bases from J; junction bases left unmatched: 7. Germline values: CDR1 DFQATT, CDR2 SNEGSKA (reference sequence). CDR3 protein: CSARDHGDRTSPLHF. As DNA, the CDR3 is TGCAGTGCTAGAGATCACGGGGACAGGACTTCACCCCTCCACTTT.

V and J are TRBV15 and TRBJ2-1; D possibly corresponds to TRBD1 (6 bases). The assigned J gene may be wrong: the sequence end matches TRBJ2-5 better. The germline CDR1 and CDR2 sequences are LNHNV and YYDKDF (reference sequence). This CDR3 region has 13 residues. The DNA of the CDR3 is TGTGCCACCAGCGGAATAGGGGGTTCTACCCAGTACTTC. This gives the protein CATSGIGGSTQYF.

J is TRBJ2-3 and V is TRBV28; 12 bases fit TRBD2. Per germline, CDR1 MDHEN and CDR2 SYDVKM. The CDR3 sequence is 18 residues long. J was trimmed by 4 bases and V by 7 bases; bases with no gene match: 15. The CDR3 DNA follows: TGTGCCAGCAAAAAAATCGGACTAGCGGGATTTTACGCAGATACGCAGTATTTT. Its translation: CASKKIGLAGFYADTQYF.

This clonotype was seen repeatedly, ten times or more. For the CDR3, the DNA is TGTGCCAGCAGCGACCCAACAGGACGCCAAGAGACCCAGTACTTC. It codes for CASSDPTGRQETQYF. This chain links TRBV7-9 with TRBJ2-5; tentative D call: TRBD1 (5 bases). V lost 5 bases to trimming and J lost 1 base, with 14 bases between them. CDR1 and CDR2 from the germline V gene are SEHNR and FQNEAQ (reference sequence). The CDR3 sequence is 15 residues long.

This clonotype was observed many times. The J gene is TRBJ2-7, the V gene TRBV5-4; maybe TRBD1 (5 bases). This CDR3 spans 14 amino acids. The V gene's germline CDR1 is SGHNT and CDR2 YYREEE (reference sequence). V dropped 2 bases and J dropped 0 bases, with 9 bases sitting between them. Here the CDR3 reads CASSFGRGSYEQYF. The CDR3 DNA is TGTGCCAGCAGCTTCGGTAGGGGCTCCTACGAGCAGTACTTC.

This clonotype was counted ten times or more. V is TRBV2 and J is TRBJ2-7, with TRBD1 matching 8 bases. The CDR3 has 14 amino acids. CDR1 is SNHLY, CDR2 FYNNEI, per germline. The junction had 10 bases not matched to a gene; V was cut back by 8 bases and J by 4 bases. The CDR3 nucleotides are TGTGCCAGCGGGGACGGGGACAGGACGTACGAGCAGTACTTC. Protein sequence: CASGDGDRTYEQYF.

V usage is TRBV24-1 and J usage is TRBJ1-5; the D gene is possibly TRBD1 (6 bases). The CDR3 contains 13 residues. Germline V CDR1 and CDR2: KGHDR, SFDVKD. With 6 bases removed from V and 2 bases from J, the gap between germline ends came to 7 bases. CDR3 coding DNA: TGTGCCACCAGTTGGACAGGCAATCAGCCCCAGCATTTT. The encoded protein is CATSWTGNQPQHF.

This chain links TRBV7-8 with TRBJ1-2; maybe TRBD1 (6 bases). CDR3 size: 13 residues. V was trimmed by 5 bases and J by 5 bases, leaving 12 bases between them. Germline CDR1 is SGHVS and CDR2 is FQNEAQ. CDR3 region: CASSPGQIYGYTF. CDR3 DNA sequence: TGTGCCAGCAGCCCCGGACAGATATATGGCTACACCTTC.

To note about this clonotype: The junction does not match germline at one end; this may be a read error. The chain carries TRBV7-7 and TRBJ2-5, with 8 bases fitting TRBD1. The germline V gene has CDR1 SSHAT and CDR2 FNYEAQ (reference sequence). The CDR3 sequence is 13 residues long. Here the CDR3 reads CASSWDRRETQYF. The CDR3 DNA is TGTGCTAGCAGCTGGGACAGGAGGGAGACCCAGTACTTC.

J is TRBJ2-3 and V is TRBV10-2; no definite D call. This CDR3 spans 10 amino acids. Trimming removed 10 bases at V and 7 bases at J, with 9 bases between. CDR1 is WSHSY, CDR2 SAAADI, per germline. Written as DNA, the CDR3 is TGCGCCACGTTGGGGAATACGCAGTATTTT. It specifies CATLGNTQYF.

The V and J genes are TRBV20-1 and TRBJ2-7; D is unclear. V was shortened by 3 bases and J by 6 bases, with 9 bases between the two germline ends. Germline CDR1 and CDR2: DFQATT and SNEGSKA (reference sequence). The CDR3 covers 11 residues. The CDR3 nucleotides are TGCAGTGCTAGTTCCCTCCGCGAGCAGTACTTC. Translating gives CSASSLREQYF.

The sample holds a few counts of this clonotype. The chain carries TRBV11-3 and TRBJ2-7; 11 bases map to TRBD1. With V trimmed by 5 bases and J by 3 bases, 6 bases remained unmatched. This CDR3 region has 15 residues. Germline CDR1 SGHNT, CDR2 YENEEA. The CDR3 spells CASSTGTGGNYEQYF. The DNA of the CDR3 is TGTGCCAGCAGCACCGGGACAGGGGGTAACTACGAGCAGTACTTC.

This rearrangement joins TRBV13 to TRBJ1-6; 10 nucleotides match TRBD1. V was clipped by 1 base and J by 10 bases; unmatched bases: 7. CDR3 length equals 16 residues. Looked up from germline, CDR1 is PRHDT and CDR2 is FYEKMQ (reference sequence). The CDR3 region is CASSLVGDRGGSPLHF. The CDR3 DNA reads TGTGCCAGCAGCTTAGTAGGGGACAGGGGAGGCTCACCCCTCCACTTT.

V usage is TRBV12-3 or TRBV12-4 and J usage is TRBJ2-1; D may match TRBD1 or TRBD2 (6 bases each). The V end was cut by 8 bases, the J end by 6 bases, with 14 bases between. The CDR3 covers 13 residues. The CDR3 region has the DNA TGTGCCAGCGGTAGGGGGGAAAGCAATGAGCAGTTCTTC. It specifies CASGRGESNEQFF.

The V call is TRBV5-1, the J call TRBJ2-2; a possible D gene is TRBD2 (5 bases). The V gene's germline CDR1 is SGHRS and CDR2 YFSETQ. This CDR3 contains 15 residues. Trimming pared 0 bases from V and 3 bases from J, leaving 9 bases between. The CDR3, as DNA: TGCGCCAGCAGCTTGGAACCGCGGGACACCGGGGAGCTGTTTTTT. Encoded protein: CASSLEPRDTGELFF.

The V and J genes are TRBV7-8 and TRBJ2-7, with D possibly matching TRBD1 (5 bases). The V gene's germline CDR1 is SGHVS and CDR2 FQNEAQ. The CDR3 is made up of 13 amino acids. V shed 5 bases and J shed 3 bases, with 11 bases lying between them. The CDR3 region has the DNA TGTGCCAGCAGCCGCGAGACAGACTACGAGCAGTACTTC. Translation gives CASSRETDYEQYF.

This clonotype was seen repeatedly, ten times or more. The chain links TRBV12-3 or TRBV12-4 to TRBJ2-7, with D possibly being TRBD1 (7 bases). This CDR3 has 14 residues. V gave up 3 bases and J gave up 2 bases, with 11 bases separating them. CDR3 nucleotide sequence: TGTGCCAGCAGTTTCGGCAGGGGGGCCTACGAGCAGTACTTC. This sequence encodes CASSFGRGAYEQYF.

This chain links TRBV10-1 with TRBJ2-7; D is unclear. V gave up 8 bases and J gave up 9 bases, with 8 bases separating them. Germline loops: CDR1 WNHNN, CDR2 SYGVQD (reference sequence). The CDR3 totals 9 residues. The CDR3 sequence is CASDLGQYF. Written as DNA, the CDR3 is TGCGCCAGCGACCTTGGGCAGTACTTC.